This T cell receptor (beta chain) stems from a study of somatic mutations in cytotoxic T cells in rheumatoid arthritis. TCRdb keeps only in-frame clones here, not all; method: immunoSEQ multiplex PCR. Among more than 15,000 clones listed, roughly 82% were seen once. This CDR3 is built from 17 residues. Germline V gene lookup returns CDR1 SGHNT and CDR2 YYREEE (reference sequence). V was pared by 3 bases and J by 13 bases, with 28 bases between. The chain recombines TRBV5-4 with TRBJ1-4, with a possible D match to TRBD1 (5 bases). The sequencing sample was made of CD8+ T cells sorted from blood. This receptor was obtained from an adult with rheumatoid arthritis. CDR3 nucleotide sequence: TGTGCCAGCAGCTGGAACCCGGGACTTTATGACCGAAAGAGACTGTTTTTT. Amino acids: CASSWNPGLYDRKRLFF.